The clone carrying this T cell receptor (beta chain) is judged medium-sized (0.01 to 0.1%). Per the original data handling: Reference gene primer amplification yielded estimated nucleated cell counts. TCRdb's copy holds only in-frame clones and misses some; the assay was immunoSEQ multiplex PCR. Clone size and V and J calls were adopted from that table, with D and trimming inferred from the DNA. The data show just over 75,000 clones, roughly 89% seen once. This specimen comes from a study of blood T cell repertoires in COVID-19. The V gene's germline CDR1 is MDHEN and CDR2 SYDVKM. The V end lost 6 bases, the J end lost 5 bases, and 19 bases lay between the germline ends. There are 15 residues in the CDR3.

The rearrangement uses TRBV28 and TRBJ2-5; a possible D gene is TRBD1 (6 bases). Sequenced sample: peripheral blood. The source of this sequence is a middle-aged man with acute or convalescent COVID-19. Written as DNA, the CDR3 is TGTGCCAGCAGGGGACCCAGGGGTGGCTGGGAGACCCAGTACTTC. It encodes CASRGPRGGWETQYF.